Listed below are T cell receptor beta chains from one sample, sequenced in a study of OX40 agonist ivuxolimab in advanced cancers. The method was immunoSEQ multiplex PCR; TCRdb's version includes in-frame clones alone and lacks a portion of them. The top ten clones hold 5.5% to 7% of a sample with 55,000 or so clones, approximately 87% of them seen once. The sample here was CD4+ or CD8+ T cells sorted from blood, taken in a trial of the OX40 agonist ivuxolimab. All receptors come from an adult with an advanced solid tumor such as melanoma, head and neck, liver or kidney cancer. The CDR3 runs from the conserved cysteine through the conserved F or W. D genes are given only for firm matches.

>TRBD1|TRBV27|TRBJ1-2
CASSRQGGNYGYTF
TGTGCCAGCAGTCGACAGGGGGGCAACTATGGCTACACCTTC
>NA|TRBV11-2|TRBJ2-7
CASSLVTGPYEQYF
TGTGCCAGCAGCTTAGTTACAGGACCCTACGAGCAGTACTTC
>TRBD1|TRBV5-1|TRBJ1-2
CASSLVGTGSYGYTF
TGCGCCAGCAGCTTGGTCGGGACAGGATCCTATGGCTACACCTTC
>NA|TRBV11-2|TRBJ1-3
CASSLNQGFSGNTIYF
TGTGCCAGCAGCCTAAATCAGGGCTTCTCTGGAAACACCATATATTTT
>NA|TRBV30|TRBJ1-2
CAWSLGGNYGYTF
TGTGCCTGGAGTTTGGGCGGAAACTATGGCTACACCTTC
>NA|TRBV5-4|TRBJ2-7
CASSSTKQGDYEQYF
TGTGCCAGCAGCTCGACAAAACAGGGAGACTACGAGCAGTACTTC
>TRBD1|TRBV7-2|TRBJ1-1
CASSPQGSGGREAFF
TGTGCCAGCAGCCCCCAGGGATCAGGGGGTAGGGAGGCTTTCTTT
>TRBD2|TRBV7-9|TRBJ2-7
CASSLAGTDYEQYF
TGTGCCAGCAGCCTAGCGGGGACAGACTACGAGCAGTACTTC
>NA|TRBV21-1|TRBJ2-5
CASSSEQASGKETQYF
TGTGCCAGCAGCTCAGAACAGGCTAGCGGGAAAGAGACCCAGTACTTC
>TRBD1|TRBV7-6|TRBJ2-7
CASSLTGGYEQYF
TGTGCCAGCAGCTTAACAGGGGGCTACGAGCAGTACTTC
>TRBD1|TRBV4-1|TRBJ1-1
CASSQAYRGRTEAFF
TGCGCCAGCAGTCAAGCCTACAGGGGAAGGACTGAAGCTTTCTTT
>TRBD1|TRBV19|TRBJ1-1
CASSTRDRGYGGEAFF
TGTGCCAGTAGTACCCGGGACAGGGGGTATGGAGGTGAAGCTTTCTTT
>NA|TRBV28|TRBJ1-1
CASRAQGARTTEAFF
TGTGCCAGCCGCGCACAAGGGGCCCGGACCACTGAAGCTTTCTTT